This T cell receptor (beta chain) was sequenced during a study of blood T cells in healthy people across ages. Findings and limits, study-wide: Naive and antigen-experienced cells could not be conclusively compared, given unsorted PBMCs. The long-lived group displayed more naive CD4+ cells, plus higher diversity, than the aged donors did.

The germline V gene encodes CDR1 MDHEN and CDR2 SYDVKM. V shed 1 base and J shed 11 bases, with 22 bases lying between them. This CDR3 has 16 residues. Total RNA was extracted at no less than 6 micrograms per sample. This clonotype was seen more than once but under ten times. Its antigen remains unidentified. Then a second PCR, running about 6 to 12 cycles, was carried out with a sample-barcoded 5' primer and a J-beta primer mix. TCRdb re-analysed the 5' RACE reads in MiXCR, keeping a single row per CDR3 protein. The sample has about 720,000 distinct CDR3 sequences, roughly 25% seen once. These data were also filed under a second study, of T cells of mothers and their children. According to that study: Pairs that are related and pairs that are unrelated have TCR recombination output shaped similarly by thymic selection.

This receptor was taken from a boy under 18 in good health. The chain joins TRBV28 to TRBJ2-3; TRBD2 might be the D (6 bases). The sample taken for sequencing was blood. The CDR3 is CASSLSPSVKSLRQYF. CDR3 bases: TGTGCCAGCAGTTTATCGCCTAGCGTCAAGTCTCTCAGGCAGTATTTT.